One sample yielded the 21 T cell receptor beta chains listed below, sequenced in a study of identical twins. TCRdb ran MiXCR on the 5' RACE reads and lists one entry per CDR3 protein. The sample yields fewer than 250,000 distinct CDR3 sequences, around 7% seen once. In addition, the sample was reused for a study of yellow fever vaccine responses in identical twins.

What was sequenced was memory (CD45RO+) T cells sorted from blood. These receptors were obtained from a woman aged 18-29 years in good health.

The rearrangement uses TRBV20-1 and TRBJ2-1; the D gene is possibly TRBD2 (6 bases). CDR1 and CDR2 from the germline V gene are DFQATT and SNEGSKA (reference sequence). The length of the CDR3 is 16 residues. V gave up 3 bases and J gave up 0 bases, with 15 bases separating them. The CDR3 loop reads CSASVSSASSYNEQFF. In nucleotides, the CDR3 is TGCAGTGCTAGTGTTTCTAGCGCCAGCTCCTACAATGAGCAGTTCTTC.

This clonotype was recorded a few times. The chain has TRBV5-6 and TRBJ2-2; 10 bases are a match to TRBD2. Germline V gives CDR1 SGHDT, CDR2 YYEEEE. Germline trimming cut 1 base from V and 4 bases from J; bases unmatched to any gene: 4. This CDR3 has 16 residues. The CDR3 here is CASSLRTSGGTGELFF. CDR3 sequence (DNA): TGTGCCAGCAGCTTGCGGACTAGCGGCGGCACCGGGGAGCTGTTTTTT.

This clonotype showed up many times. CDR3 sequence reads: CASKGAGANTDTQYF. CDR3 sequence (DNA): TGTGCCAGCAAGGGAGCGGGGGCAAACACAGATACGCAGTATTTT. V and J are TRBV27 and TRBJ2-3, with TRBD2 matching over 8 bases. The CDR3 runs to 15 residues. V trimming: 7 bases; J trimming: 2 bases; junction bases outside the gene matches: 8. Per germline, CDR1 MNHEY and CDR2 SMNVEV (reference sequence).

This clonotype was seen more than once but under ten times. The CDR3 region has the DNA TGCAGTGCTAGAGCACTAGCGGGGACCCATGAGCAGTTCTTC. This encodes CSARALAGTHEQFF. The chain employs TRBV20-1 and TRBJ2-1, with 10 nucleotides matching TRBD2. Trimming cost V 1 base and J 8 bases; bases outside gene matches: 5. Per the germline V gene, CDR1 is DFQATT and CDR2 is SNEGSKA (reference sequence). The CDR3 spans 14 residues.

This chain links TRBV28 with TRBJ2-1; possibly TRBD1 or TRBD2 for D (5 bases each). V was clipped by 4 bases and J by 6 bases, with 16 bases between them. The germline CDR1 and CDR2 sequences are MDHEN and SYDVKM. The CDR3 is 15 residues long. DNA for the CDR3: TGTGCCAGCAGTTCCTATGGGACCTTATCCAATGAGCAGTTCTTC. The encoded protein is CASSSYGTLSNEQFF.

This clonotype was seen many times. The rearrangement links TRBV5-1 to TRBJ2-3; no clear D gene. The CDR3 loop spans 14 amino acids. V was pared by 5 bases and J by 3 bases, with 13 bases between. Per the germline V gene, CDR1 is SGHRS and CDR2 is YFSETQ. CDR3 sequence: CASSWKDKTDTQYF. In nucleotides, the CDR3 is TGCGCCAGCAGTTGGAAAGATAAAACAGATACGCAGTATTTT.

This clonotype was picked up many times. This chain uses TRBV20-1 with TRBJ2-5; the D call may be TRBD1 or TRBD2 (5 bases each). Germline V lookup: CDR1 DFQATT, CDR2 SNEGSKA (reference sequence). Between the trimmed V and J ends, which lost 0 bases and 2 bases, there was a span of 13 bases. The CDR3 length is 15 residues. The CDR3 coding sequence is TGCAGTGCTAGAGATATGGGACCGAGACAAGAGACCCAGTACTTC. Its protein is CSARDMGPRQETQYF.

This clonotype occurred a few times. The chain is built from TRBV20-1 and TRBJ1-5; 7 positions agree with TRBD1. Germline CDR1 is DFQATT and CDR2 is SNEGSKA (reference sequence). The length of the CDR3 is 14 residues. Losses at the gene ends were 6 bases for V and 4 bases for J; bases not matched to a gene: 9. The CDR3 DNA is TGCAGTGCCCGAGGGGGCGGGTATAATCAGCCCCAGCATTTT. It codes for CSARGGGYNQPQHF.

The table lists this clonotype with many counts. The chain links TRBV20-1 to TRBJ1-4, with unresolved D. Trimming left V 3 bases short and J 7 bases short, with 12 bases between. CDR1 and CDR2 (germline): DFQATT, SNEGSKA (reference sequence). This CDR3 is 13 amino acids long. CDR3: CSARWLTGEKLFF. The DNA of the CDR3 is TGCAGTGCTAGGTGGCTAACGGGTGAAAAACTGTTTTTT.

The V gene is TRBV10-2, the J gene TRBJ1-1, with no clear D. The V and J ends lost 7 bases and 1 base respectively, with 7 bases between them. The CDR3 is made up of 12 amino acids. In germline, CDR1 is WSHSY, CDR2 SAAADI. As DNA, the CDR3 is TGCGCCAGCACTGTGGGGAACACTGAAGCTTTCTTT. It specifies CASTVGNTEAFF.

In DNA form, the CDR3 reads TGTGCCAGCAGTGTTTACAAGCGGGAGGCTGAGCAGTTCTTC. Encoded protein: CASSVYKREAEQFF. J is TRBJ2-1 and V is TRBV6-1, with 9 bases fitting TRBD2. CDR3 length: 14 amino acids. Germline V lookup: CDR1 MNHNS, CDR2 SASEGT. Trimming at V came to 4 bases and at J to 9 bases, leaving 7 bases not matched to a gene.

The sample holds many counts of this clonotype. This chain connects TRBV10-3 to TRBJ2-5; TRBD1 matches 7 bases. The V and J ends lost 2 bases and 4 bases, in that order; junction bases with no gene match: 13. Germline CDR1 reads ENHRY; CDR2 reads SYGVKD. There are 17 residues in the CDR3. The CDR3 nucleotides read TGTGCCATCAGTGAGGGAACCGGGACAGCTGGAGGAGAGACCCAGTACTTC. Its protein product is CAISEGTGTAGGETQYF.

This clonotype was seen a few times. The V gene is TRBV2, the J gene TRBJ2-2; TRBD1 matches 8 bases. Germline values: CDR1 SNHLY, CDR2 FYNNEI. This CDR3 contains 15 residues. The V gene end was trimmed by 6 bases and the J gene end by 6 bases; junction bases not matched to a gene: 9. CDR3 sequence: CASRGGQGRPGELFF. The CDR3, as DNA: TGTGCCAGCAGGGGTGGACAGGGAAGGCCCGGGGAGCTGTTTTTT.

This chain links TRBV28 with TRBJ2-7; TRBD1 matches at 9 bases. This CDR3 has 13 amino acids. With 10 bases clipped from V and 3 bases from J, the junction kept 7 bases outside the gene matches. Germline V gene lookup returns CDR1 MDHEN and CDR2 SYDVKM. As DNA, the CDR3 is TGTGCCACGACGGGACAGGGAAACTACGAGCAGTACTTC. Translation: CATTGQGNYEQYF.

This clonotype has just a few counts. J is TRBJ1-1 and V is TRBV5-1; tentatively, D is TRBD1 (5 bases). CDR3 length: 14 amino acids. Germline CDR1 SGHRS, CDR2 YFSETQ. Deletions cut 5 bases from V and 7 bases from J, with 18 bases between. The CDR3 DNA reads as TGCGCCAGCAGACGGACATTCCGGGACCTTGAAGCTTTCTTT. Its translation: CASRRTFRDLEAFF.

There are many counts of this clonotype. The chain carries TRBV2 and TRBJ2-1; tentatively, D is TRBD1 or TRBD2 (5 bases each). This CDR3 spans 16 amino acids. Trimming took off 3 bases at V and 0 bases at J, with 12 bases between the two ends. Germline V CDR1 and CDR2: SNHLY, FYNNEI. In DNA form, the CDR3 reads TGTGCCAGCAGTGATGGTGAGGGGTACTCCTACAATGAGCAGTTCTTC. Amino acid sequence: CASSDGEGYSYNEQFF.

This clonotype was found a few times. The rearrangement uses TRBV6-1 and TRBJ1-4; D might be TRBD1 (6 bases). V lost 6 bases, J lost 4 bases, and 15 bases lay in between. Germline assignment: CDR1 MNHNS and CDR2 SASEGT. The CDR3 covers 15 residues. The CDR3 DNA reads TGTGCCAGCAGCGTACAGGGTGGGGTTAATGAAAAACTGTTTTTT. Translating gives CASSVQGGVNEKLFF.

This clonotype was observed many times. The V and J genes are TRBV7-9 and TRBJ1-6; a weak D match, TRBD1 (5 bases). From germline, CDR1 is SEHNR and CDR2 FQNEAQ (reference sequence). The ends were cut back, 1 base at V and 7 bases at J, with 8 bases in the middle. The CDR3 is made up of 14 amino acids. The CDR3 sequence: CASSLDRTNSPLHF. The DNA of the CDR3 is TGTGCCAGCAGCTTAGACAGGACCAATTCACCCCTCCACTTT.

This clonotype was observed at least ten times. The chain combines TRBV20-1 with TRBJ1-1; weak D call: TRBD1 (5 bases). Per germline, CDR1 DFQATT and CDR2 SNEGSKA (reference sequence). The CDR3 is 13 amino acids. Trimming removed 8 bases at V and 0 bases at J, with 13 bases between. For the CDR3, the DNA is TGCAGTCCCAGGGAGGGGTTGAACACTGAAGCTTTCTTT. This gives the protein CSPREGLNTEAFF.

This chain uses TRBV11-2 with TRBJ2-1; D is perhaps TRBD2 (6 bases). The CDR3 is 15 amino acids. Trimming stripped 5 bases from V and 3 bases from J, with 14 bases between. Germline CDR1 reads SGHAT; CDR2 reads FQNNGV. In DNA, the CDR3 is TGTGCCAGCAGCGCCCGGGACTTAAACTACAATGAGCAGTTCTTC. Its translation: CASSARDLNYNEQFF.

This clonotype came up a few times. The chain recombines TRBV6-1 with TRBJ1-6; D ambiguous. The CDR3 runs to 14 residues. V lost 6 bases and J 9 bases, leaving 15 bases between the germline ends. The germline CDR1 and CDR2 sequences are MNHNS and SASEGT. The CDR3 sequence is CASRRPGDGSPLHF. DNA of the CDR3: TGTGCCAGCAGAAGACCCGGGGATGGTTCACCCCTCCACTTT.